Presented here are 7 T cell receptor beta chains from one specimen sequenced in a study of cytomegalovirus exposure and HLA in healthy donors. The primer mix had 60 Vbeta and 13 Jbeta primers. Sequencing was performed with immunoSEQ multiplex PCR; in TCRdb, only in-frame clones are kept and a portion is missing. The sample includes tens of thousands of clones, about three quarters of them seen just once. Sequencing was performed on PBMCs. Source of these receptors: a middle-aged woman in good health and CMV-seropositive.

The chain couples TRBV5-4 to TRBJ1-4; D ambiguous. Germline assignment: CDR1 SGHNT and CDR2 YYREEE (reference sequence). CDR3 length: 15 amino acids. The V and J ends lost 0 bases and 7 bases respectively, with 13 bases between them. The CDR3 bases are TGTGCCAGCAGCTTGGACAGCCCTGTGGGTGAAAAACTGTTTTTT. This sequence encodes CASSLDSPVGEKLFF.

The chain has TRBV4-2 and TRBJ2-1, with 8 bases aligning to TRBD2. Germline-derived CDR1 and CDR2 are LGHNA and YNFKEQ. This CDR3 comprises 16 residues. J gave up 10 bases and V 0 bases, and 11 bases lay outside the gene matches. The CDR3 protein is CASSQETDSGVDEQFF. CDR3 DNA: TGTGCCAGCAGCCAAGAAACAGATAGCGGGGTTGACGAGCAGTTCTTC.

The chain couples TRBV9 to TRBJ2-3; TRBD2 matches 11 bases. The CDR3 covers 17 residues. Unmatched junction bases numbered 7, after V lost 2 bases and J lost 2 bases. CDR1 is SGDLS, CDR2 YYNGEE, per germline. The CDR3 DNA follows: TGTGCCAGCAGCGTTACCGGGACTAGCGGTTTCACAGATACGCAGTATTTT. It yields the protein CASSVTGTSGFTDTQYF.

This rearrangement joins TRBV18 to TRBJ2-1, with D maybe TRBD1 (5 bases). The V end lost 2 bases, the J end lost 6 bases, and 8 bases lay between the germline ends. This CDR3 is 13 amino acids long. The germline CDR1 and CDR2 sequences are KGHSH and LQKENI. For the CDR3, the DNA is TGTGCCAGCTCACCAACTGACAGCAATGAGCAGTTCTTC. Translated: CASSPTDSNEQFF.

J is TRBJ1-5 and V is TRBV6-1; D call uncertain. The CDR3 has 15 amino acids. Trimming pared 0 bases from V and 1 base from J, leaving 7 bases between. From germline, CDR1 is MNHNS and CDR2 SASEGT. In DNA form, the CDR3 reads TGTGCCAGCAGTGAAGCAGGAGGGAGCAATCAGCCCCAGCATTTT. This codes for CASSEAGGSNQPQHF.

The chain joins TRBV19 to TRBJ2-7; D is unresolved. This CDR3 contains 11 residues. V lost 6 bases and J lost 5, with 8 bases in between. Germline-derived CDR1 and CDR2 are LNHDA and SQIVND (reference sequence). The CDR3 loop is CASSPADEQYF. The DNA of the CDR3 is TGTGCCAGTAGCCCGGCGGACGAGCAGTACTTC.

This clone was seen once. The chain couples TRBV2 to TRBJ1-2; D is unclear. Germline V gives CDR1 SNHLY, CDR2 FYNNEI. The length of the CDR3 is 15 residues. V lost 0 bases to trimming and J lost 0 bases, with 8 bases between them. The CDR3 protein is CASSEAGYSNYGYTF. In DNA form, the CDR3 reads TGTGCCAGCAGTGAAGCCGGGTATTCTAACTATGGCTACACCTTC.